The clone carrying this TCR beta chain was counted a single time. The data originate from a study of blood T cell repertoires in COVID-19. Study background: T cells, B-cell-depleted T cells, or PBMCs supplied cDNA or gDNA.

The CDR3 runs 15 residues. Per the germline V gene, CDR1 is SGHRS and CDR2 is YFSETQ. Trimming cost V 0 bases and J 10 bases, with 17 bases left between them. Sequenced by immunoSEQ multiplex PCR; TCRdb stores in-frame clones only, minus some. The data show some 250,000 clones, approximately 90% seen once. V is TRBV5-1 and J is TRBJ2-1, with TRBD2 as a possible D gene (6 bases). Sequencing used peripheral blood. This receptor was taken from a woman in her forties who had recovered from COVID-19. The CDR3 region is CASSLGGGMGREQFF. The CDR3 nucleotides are TGCGCCAGCAGCTTGGGGGGCGGGATGGGTCGCGAGCAGTTCTTC.